Below are 29 T cell receptor beta chains sequenced from a single sample in a study of blood T cell repertoires in COVID-19 (dated by TCRdb to between 2020 and 2021). The receptor library was made with the immunoSEQ multiplex PCR assay. Drawn from immuneACCESS, this table holds only the in-frame rearrangements with V and J called that TCRdb kept. Clones are partly lost; checked studies trace under half to an unresolved V gene and leave the rest unexplained. The sample table contains roughly 670,000 clones; only one count was recorded for about 87% of them. The ten largest clones add up to around 0.3% of the sample. What was sequenced was peripheral blood. The receptors originated from a woman aged 18-29 years with acute or convalescent COVID-19.

V is TRBV10-3 and J is TRBJ1-5; 7 bases fit TRBD1. From germline, CDR1 is ENHRY and CDR2 SYGVKD. V was pared by 8 bases and J by 0 bases, with 4 bases of the junction left unmatched. The CDR3 runs to 14 residues. CDR3 sequence reads: CAIRDSNSNQPQHF. The CDR3 region has the DNA TGTGCCATCCGGGACAGCAATAGCAATCAGCCCCAGCATTTT.

The chain joins TRBV6-6 to TRBJ1-5, with 8 bases fitting TRBD1. The germline CDR1 and CDR2 sequences are MNHNY and SVGAGI (reference sequence). Trimming cost V 0 bases and J 5 bases; bases outside gene matches: 6. The CDR3 loop spans 16 amino acids. This CDR3 is CASSYSFDRGDQPQHF. The CDR3 region has the DNA TGTGCCAGCAGTTACTCGTTCGACAGGGGTGATCAGCCCCAGCATTTT.

The chain joins TRBV11-3 to TRBJ2-2; maybe TRBD2 (6 bases). CDR1 is SGHNT, CDR2 YENEEA, per germline. The CDR3 totals 16 residues. V was cut by 3 bases and J by 2 bases, with 13 bases left in between. CDR3 protein: CASSFSLEGNTGELFF. The CDR3 bases are TGTGCCAGCAGCTTTTCGTTGGAGGGAAACACCGGGGAGCTGTTTTTT.

The rearrangement joins TRBV4-3 to TRBJ2-7; 8 nucleotides align to TRBD1. Germline CDR1 is LGHNA and CDR2 is YSLEER. The V gene end was trimmed by 1 base and the J gene end by 3 bases; junction bases not matched to a gene: 8. The CDR3 covers 16 residues. CDR3 nucleotides: TGCGCCAGCAGCCAAGGGCGGGGCAGGGGGCACTACGAGCAGTACTTC. This sequence encodes CASSQGRGRGHYEQYF.

The J gene is TRBJ1-1, the V gene TRBV30; D gene ambiguous. The CDR3 spans 12 residues. Germline-derived CDR1 and CDR2 are GTSNPN and SVGIG (reference sequence). V was shortened by 1 base and J by 4 bases, with 7 bases between the two germline ends. The CDR3, as DNA: TGTGCCTGGAGTGAGTCGGGCACTGAAGCTTTCTTT. It encodes CAWSESGTEAFF.

The rearrangement links TRBV29-1 to TRBJ2-1, with 9 bases lining up with TRBD1. CDR1 is SQVTM and CDR2 is ANQGSEA in the germline V gene. The CDR3 loop spans 13 amino acids. J was trimmed by 8 bases and V by 5 bases; bases with no gene match: 7. In nucleotides, the CDR3 is TGCAGCGTTTCGACAGGGGGGTTTTATGAGCAGTTCTTC. This translates into CSVSTGGFYEQFF.

This clone appeared once. The chain uses TRBV19 and TRBJ1-4; TRBD1 agrees at 9 bases. The germline V gene has CDR1 LNHDA and CDR2 SQIVND (reference sequence). There are 15 residues in the CDR3. V gave up 4 bases and J gave up 4 bases; unmatched junction bases: 4. The DNA for the CDR3 is TGTGCCAGTAGTAGGGGACAGGGAATTAATGAAAAACTGTTTTTT. Translating gives CASSRGQGINEKLFF.

J is TRBJ1-1 and V is TRBV29-1, with 12 bases fitting TRBD1. V lost 4 bases and J lost 4; bases outside the gene matches: 4. Looked up from germline, CDR1 is SQVTM and CDR2 is ANQGSEA. The CDR3 contains 14 residues. CDR3 sequence reads: CSVGGQGAVTEAFF. As DNA, the CDR3 is TGCAGCGTTGGGGGACAGGGGGCGGTCACTGAAGCTTTCTTT.

The genes are TRBV6-1 and TRBJ1-1; 11 nucleotides agree with TRBD1. J gave up 4 bases and V 3 bases, and 1 base lay outside the gene matches. Germline V CDR1 and CDR2: MNHNS, SASEGT. This CDR3 spans 14 amino acids. DNA of the CDR3: TGTGCCAGCAGTGAGGGACAGGGGGGCACTGAAGCTTTCTTT. Translation gives CASSEGQGGTEAFF.

The rearrangement links TRBV3-1 (or the pseudogene TRBV3-2) to TRBJ1-2; TRBD1 aligns across 9 bases. V gave up 6 bases and J gave up 4 bases; unmatched junction bases: 9. The CDR3 spans 15 residues. From germline, CDR1 is LGHDT and CDR2 YNNKEL (reference sequence). The CDR3 protein is CASSFRQGVLYGYTF. The DNA of the CDR3 is TGTGCCAGCAGTTTTCGACAGGGGGTGCTCTATGGCTACACCTTC.

The rearrangement uses TRBV19 and TRBJ2-3; tentative D call: TRBD1 (5 bases). V gave up 3 bases and J gave up 0 bases, with 13 bases separating them. Germline V gene lookup returns CDR1 LNHDA and CDR2 SQIVND (reference sequence). The CDR3 is made up of 16 amino acids. CDR3 amino acids: CASSMAGPPSTDTQYF. For the CDR3, the DNA is TGTGCCAGTAGTATGGCAGGGCCACCTAGCACAGATACGCAGTATTTT.

The chain links TRBV7-3 to TRBJ1-2, with 7 bases fitting TRBD1. CDR1 is SGHTA, CDR2 FQGTGA, per germline. This CDR3 comprises 15 residues. Losses at the gene ends were 5 bases for V and 2 bases for J; bases not matched to a gene: 8. Here the CDR3 reads CASSPTPGQNYGYTF. The CDR3 DNA is TGTGCCAGCAGCCCCACACCGGGACAGAACTATGGCTACACCTTC.

The V gene is TRBV5-1, the J gene TRBJ2-5; possible D gene TRBD1, 6 bases. Deletions cut 1 base from V and 1 base from J, with 11 bases between. The V gene's germline CDR1 is SGHRS and CDR2 YFSETQ. The CDR3 contains 15 residues. CDR3 in amino acids: CASSLTGYPQETQYF. CDR3 nucleotide sequence: TGCGCCAGCAGCTTGACAGGGTACCCCCAAGAGACCCAGTACTTC.

The gene calls are TRBV6-2 or TRBV6-3 and TRBJ1-5; no firm D call. Germline CDR1 and CDR2: MNHEY and SVGEGT. This CDR3 contains 15 residues. Deletions cut 2 bases from V and 0 bases from J, with 8 bases between. The CDR3 bases are TGTGCCAGCAGTTACCGGCAGGATAGCAATCAGCCCCAGCATTTT. Encoded protein: CASSYRQDSNQPQHF.

V gene TRBV12-3 or TRBV12-4 combines with J gene TRBJ1-2; no firm D call. V shed 6 bases and J shed 1 base, with 9 bases lying between them. The CDR3 sequence is 13 residues long. The CDR3 DNA reads TGTGCCAGCAGAGTAGATAGTAACTATGGCTACACCTTC. It yields the protein CASRVDSNYGYTF.

The chain is built from TRBV18 and TRBJ2-7; 11 nucleotides agree with TRBD1. The junction had 7 bases not matched to a gene; V was cut back by 6 bases and J by 6 bases. Germline CDR1 KGHSH, CDR2 LQKENI. The CDR3 sequence is 14 residues long. In DNA, the CDR3 is TGTGCCAGCTCCCTCGGACAGGGGGCGTTCGAGCAGTACTTC. The encoded protein is CASSLGQGAFEQYF.

The chain carries TRBV5-6 and TRBJ1-2, with D possibly matching TRBD1 (5 bases). Trimming stripped 4 bases from V and 7 bases from J, with 17 bases between. Germline assignment: CDR1 SGHDT and CDR2 YYEEEE. This CDR3 has 14 amino acids. CDR3 bases: TGTGCCAGCAGCCCTCAGGGTAATCTGGTTGGCTACACCTTC. Its translation: CASSPQGNLVGYTF. The variable domain in full, completed from reference TRBV5-6 and TRBJ1-2, reads DAGVTQSPTHLIKTRGQQVTLRCSPKSGHDTVSWYQQALGQGPQFIFQYYEEEERQRGNFPDRFSGHQFPNYSSELNVNALLLGDSALYLCASSPQGNLVGYTFGSGTRLTVV.

J is TRBJ2-3 and V is TRBV10-2, with a tentative D call TRBD2 (7 bases). V gave up 7 bases and J gave up 4 bases, with 18 bases separating them. CDR3 length equals 15 residues. Per the germline V gene, CDR1 is WSHSY and CDR2 is SAAADI. CDR3 coding DNA: TGCGCCAGCATTCTAATTGGAGGGGGGGCAGATACGCAGTATTTT. It encodes CASILIGGGADTQYF.

CDR3 amino acids: CATSDSDRSAELFF. DNA for the CDR3: TGTGCCACCAGTGATTCGGACAGGTCGGCGGAGCTGTTTTTT. The V call is TRBV24-1, the J call TRBJ2-2; 7 positions agree with TRBD1. The germline V gene has CDR1 KGHDR and CDR2 SFDVKD. The CDR3 has 14 amino acids. Trimming took 2 bases from V and 10 from J; bases not matched to a gene: 6.

This sequence joins TRBV9 and TRBJ1-2; perhaps TRBD1 as D (5 bases). With 4 bases removed from V and 8 bases from J, the gap between germline ends came to 18 bases. The CDR3 loop spans 14 amino acids. Germline assignment: CDR1 SGDLS and CDR2 YYNGEE. CDR3 region: CASSSPPGQAGYTF. CDR3 nucleotide sequence: TGTGCCAGCAGCTCTCCACCAGGGCAGGCGGGCTACACCTTC.

The chain is built from TRBV5-5 and TRBJ1-1; D not resolved. Deletions cut 2 bases from V and 10 bases from J, with 15 bases between. The CDR3 contains 13 residues. CDR1 and CDR2 from the germline V gene are SGHKS and YYEKEE (reference sequence). The CDR3 is CASSFDTARVAFF. The CDR3 DNA is TGTGCCAGCAGCTTTGACACCGCGAGGGTAGCTTTCTTT.

Remarks on this clone: The same CDR3 can be traced to other DNA sequences in this sample. The rearrangement joins TRBV6-5 to TRBJ1-2, with 9 bases aligning to TRBD1. CDR3 length equals 15 residues. Germline V CDR1 and CDR2: MNHEY, SVGAGI. Losses at the gene ends were 5 bases for V and 3 bases for J; bases not matched to a gene: 7. The DNA of the CDR3 is TGTGCCAGCAGTCCGACAGGGGGTGTAGACTATGGCTACACCTTC. Translating gives CASSPTGGVDYGYTF.

This sequence joins TRBV24-1 and TRBJ2-5, with TRBD1 identical over 8 bases. Germline V lookup: CDR1 KGHDR, CDR2 SFDVKD. CDR3 length: 15 residues. V trimming: 1 base; J trimming: 4 bases; junction bases outside the gene matches: 4. CDR3 amino acids: CATSDFRGQGETQYF. The DNA for the CDR3 is TGTGCCACCAGTGATTTCAGGGGGCAGGGAGAGACCCAGTACTTC.

The chain links TRBV4-1 to TRBJ2-2; TRBD2 matches 7 bases. Germline lookup yields CDR1 MGHRA and CDR2 YSYEKL. The CDR3 has 14 residues. The V gene end was trimmed by 7 bases and the J gene end by 9 bases; junction bases not matched to a gene: 11. CDR3 sequence (DNA): TGCGCCAGCACCGACGTGGGGGGGTCAAGGGAGCTGTTTTTT. Translating it yields CASTDVGGSRELFF.

The chain is built from TRBV7-2 and TRBJ2-2; TRBD2 aligns across 9 bases. CDR1 SGHTA and CDR2 FQGNSA come from the germline V gene. The CDR3 totals 15 residues. With 2 bases clipped from V and 5 bases from J, the junction kept 3 bases outside the gene matches. This chain's CDR3 is CASSLMRGGTGELFF. CDR3 in DNA: TGTGCCAGCAGCTTAATGCGGGGGGGTACCGGGGAGCTGTTTTTT.

The rearrangement links TRBV7-2 to TRBJ2-2, with D possibly matching TRBD1 (5 bases). Trimming took off 1 base at V and 3 bases at J, with 9 bases between the two ends. The CDR3 covers 15 residues. Per the germline V gene, CDR1 is SGHTA and CDR2 is FQGNSA. CDR3 nucleotides: TGTGCCAGCAGCTTAGAGTGGACATACACCGGGGAGCTGTTTTTT. Encoded protein: CASSLEWTYTGELFF.

This rearrangement joins TRBV24-1 to TRBJ2-1, with a possible D match to TRBD1 (6 bases). Germline V gives CDR1 KGHDR, CDR2 SFDVKD. This CDR3 contains 16 residues. Trimming shortened V by 1 base and J by 9 bases, and 18 bases separated the two germline ends. CDR3 protein: CATSDLPVGAGGEQFF. CDR3 DNA: TGTGCCACCAGTGATTTACCCGTGGGGGCGGGCGGTGAGCAGTTCTTC.

The rearrangement links TRBV28 to TRBJ1-2; perhaps TRBD1 as D (5 bases). This CDR3 comprises 14 residues. Germline V gene data show CDR1 as MDHEN and CDR2 as SYDVKM. Between the trimmed V and J ends, which lost 5 bases and 9 bases, there was a span of 19 bases. CDR3 residues: CASSPGETLWSYTF. CDR3 coding DNA: TGTGCCAGCAGTCCGGGGGAGACACTATGGAGCTACACCTTC.

The chain recombines TRBV7-8 with TRBJ1-1, with TRBD1 as a possible D gene (5 bases). The CDR3 is 15 residues long. Trimming cost V 2 bases and J 7 bases, with 17 bases left between them. Germline V CDR1 and CDR2: SGHVS, FQNEAQ. The CDR3, as DNA: TGTGCCAGCAGCTTACCCTCATCACCAGGGAATGAAGCTTTCTTT. Amino acid sequence: CASSLPSSPGNEAFF.